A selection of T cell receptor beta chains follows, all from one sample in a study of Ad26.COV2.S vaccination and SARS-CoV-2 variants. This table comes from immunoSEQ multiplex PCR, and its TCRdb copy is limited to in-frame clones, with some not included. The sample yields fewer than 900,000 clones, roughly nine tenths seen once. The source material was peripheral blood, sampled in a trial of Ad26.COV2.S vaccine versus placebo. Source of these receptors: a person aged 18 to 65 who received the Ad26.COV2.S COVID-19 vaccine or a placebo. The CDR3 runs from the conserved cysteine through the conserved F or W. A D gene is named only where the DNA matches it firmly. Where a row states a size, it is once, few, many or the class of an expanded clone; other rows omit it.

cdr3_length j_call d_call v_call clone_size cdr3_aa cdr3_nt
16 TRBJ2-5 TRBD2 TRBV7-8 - CASSLARSGSTKTQYF TGTGCCAGCAGCTTAGCGCGTAGCGGGAGTACGAAGACCCAGTACTTC
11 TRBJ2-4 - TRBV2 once CASVGVSIQYF TGTGCCAGCGTGGGAGTGAGCATTCAGTACTTC
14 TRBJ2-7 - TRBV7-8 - CASSPRGLTYEQYF TGTGCCAGCAGCCCCCGGGGGCTAACCTACGAGCAGTACTTC
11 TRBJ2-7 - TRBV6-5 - CASSYLYEQYF TGTGCCAGCAGTTACCTGTACGAGCAGTACTTC
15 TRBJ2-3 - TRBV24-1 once CATSDTGQGADTQYF TGTGCCACCAGTGATACGGGGCAGGGAGCCGATACGCAGTATTTT
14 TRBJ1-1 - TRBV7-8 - CASSLVPRTAEAFF TGTGCCAGCAGCTTAGTACCACGGACAGCCGAAGCTTTCTTT
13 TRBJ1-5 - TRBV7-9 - CASSLPGNQPQHF TGTGCCAGCAGCTTACCAGGTAATCAGCCCCAGCATTTT
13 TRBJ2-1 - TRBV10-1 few CASSEDGYNEQFF TGCGCCAGCAGTGAGGACGGATACAATGAGCAGTTCTTC
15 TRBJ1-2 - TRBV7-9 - CASSLVPPFGNGYTF TGTGCCAGCAGCCTAGTTCCCCCTTTCGGGAATGGCTACACCTTC
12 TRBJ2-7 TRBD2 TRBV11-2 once CASGGGGSEQYF TGTGCCAGCGGAGGCGGCGGGAGCGAGCAGTACTTC
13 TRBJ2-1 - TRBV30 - CAWSIRVGGEQFF TGTGCCTGGAGTATCCGTGTCGGCGGTGAGCAGTTCTTC
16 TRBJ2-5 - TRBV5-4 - CASSPSGQSRFQTQYF TGTGCCAGCAGCCCTTCGGGGCAGAGTCGGTTCCAGACCCAGTACTTC
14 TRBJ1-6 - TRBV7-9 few CASSKEGGNSPLHF TGTGCCAGCAGCAAAGAGGGGGGTAATTCACCCCTCCACTTT
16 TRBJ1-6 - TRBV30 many CAWSEDRIAYNSPLHF TGTGCCTGGAGTGAGGACAGAATTGCCTATAATTCACCCCTCCACTTT
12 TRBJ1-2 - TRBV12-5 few CASGLVGGGYTF TGTGCTAGTGGTTTGGTCGGGGGCGGCTACACCTTC
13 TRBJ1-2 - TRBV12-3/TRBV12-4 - CASSWEENYGYTF TGTGCCAGCAGTTGGGAGGAGAACTATGGCTACACCTTC
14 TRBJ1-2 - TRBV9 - CASSVGTANYGYTF TGTGCCAGCAGCGTAGGTACGGCTAACTATGGCTACACCTTC
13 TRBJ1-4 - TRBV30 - CAWSSGQNEKLFF TGTGCCTGGAGCTCGGGGCAGAATGAAAAACTGTTTTTT
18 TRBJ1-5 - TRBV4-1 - CASSYRVEEGGGLQPQHF TGCGCCAGCAGCTACAGGGTCGAAGAAGGTGGGGGGCTCCAGCCCCAGCATTTT
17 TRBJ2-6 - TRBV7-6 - CASSPGRASSGANVLTF TGTGCCAGCAGTCCGGGCAGGGCAAGCTCTGGGGCCAACGTCCTGACTTTC
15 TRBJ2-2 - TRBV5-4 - CASSLASGYTGELFF TGTGCCAGCAGCTTGGCGAGCGGATACACCGGGGAGCTGTTTTTT
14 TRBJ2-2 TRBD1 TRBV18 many CASTWTGESGELFF TGTGCCAGCACTTGGACAGGGGAGTCCGGGGAGCTGTTTTTT
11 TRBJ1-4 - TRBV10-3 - CAIRDSEKLFF TGTGCCATCAGGGACAGTGAAAAACTGTTTTTT
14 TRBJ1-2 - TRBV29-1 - CSVLVAGPLLGYTF TGCAGCGTTTTGGTGGCAGGTCCCCTTTTAGGCTACACCTTC
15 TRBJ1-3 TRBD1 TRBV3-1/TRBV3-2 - CASSQGQPSGNTIYF TGTGCCAGCAGCCAGGGACAGCCCTCTGGAAACACCATATATTTT
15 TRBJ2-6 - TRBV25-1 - CASSDPGSGANVLTF TGTGCCAGCAGTGACCCCGGCTCTGGGGCCAACGTCCTGACTTTC
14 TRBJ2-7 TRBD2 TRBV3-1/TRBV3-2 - CASSFSGSFYEQYF TGTGCCAGCAGCTTTAGCGGGAGTTTCTACGAGCAGTACTTC
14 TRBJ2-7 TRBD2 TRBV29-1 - CSVAGASGSYEQYF TGCAGCGTTGCCGGGGCTAGCGGCTCCTACGAGCAGTACTTC
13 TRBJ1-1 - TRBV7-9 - CASSSEGITEAFF TGTGCCAGCAGCTCAGAGGGGATCACTGAAGCTTTCTTT
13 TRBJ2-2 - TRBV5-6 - CASSWRNTGELFF TGTGCCAGCTCCTGGAGGAACACCGGGGAGCTGTTTTTT
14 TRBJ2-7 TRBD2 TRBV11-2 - CASSSSGSSYEQYF TGTGCCAGCAGCTCTAGCGGGAGCTCCTACGAGCAGTACTTC
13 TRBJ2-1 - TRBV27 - CASSPLENNEQFF TGTGCCAGCAGTCCACTAGAAAACAATGAGCAGTTCTTC
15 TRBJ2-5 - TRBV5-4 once CASSLGGYGKETQYF TGTGCCAGCAGCTTGGGAGGGTATGGGAAAGAGACCCAGTACTTC
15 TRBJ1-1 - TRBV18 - CASSPTEGGNTEAFF TGTGCCAGCTCCCCCACGGAAGGGGGAAACACTGAAGCTTTCTTT
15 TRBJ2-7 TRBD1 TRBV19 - CASSAGTGLSYEQYF TGTGCCAGTAGTGCGGGGACAGGGCTCTCCTACGAGCAGTACTTC
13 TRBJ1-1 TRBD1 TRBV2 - CASRGQANTEAFF TGTGCCAGCCGTGGACAGGCGAACACTGAAGCTTTCTTT
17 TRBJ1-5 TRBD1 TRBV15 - CATSPRWRAGGNQPQHF TGTGCCACCAGCCCCCGGTGGCGGGCAGGGGGAAATCAGCCCCAGCATTTT
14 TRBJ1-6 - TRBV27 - CASSFTEPNSPLHF TGTGCCAGCAGTTTTACAGAACCCAATTCACCCCTCCACTTT
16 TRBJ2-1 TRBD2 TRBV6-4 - CASSLLGGGSYNEQFF TGTGCCAGCAGCCTACTCGGTGGCGGGAGCTACAATGAGCAGTTCTTC
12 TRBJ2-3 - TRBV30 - CAYEVSTDTQYF TGTGCCTATGAAGTAAGCACAGATACGCAGTATTTT
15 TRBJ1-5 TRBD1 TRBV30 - CAWSPDRGRAQPQHF TGTGCCTGGAGCCCAGACAGGGGCCGAGCCCAGCCCCAGCATTTT
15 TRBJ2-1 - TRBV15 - CATTAGSEPYNEQFF TGTGCCACCACCGCAGGTTCAGAGCCCTACAATGAGCAGTTCTTC
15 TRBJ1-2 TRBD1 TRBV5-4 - CASSYQQGGSYGYTF TGTGCCAGCAGCTATCAACAGGGGGGGAGCTATGGCTACACCTTC
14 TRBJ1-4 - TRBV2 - CASMPGVFNEKLFF TGTGCCAGCATGCCGGGAGTATTTAATGAAAAACTGTTTTTT
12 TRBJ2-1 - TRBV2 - CANANSYNEQFF TGTGCCAACGCTAACTCCTACAATGAGCAGTTCTTC
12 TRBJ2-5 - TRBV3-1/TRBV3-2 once CASSLRKGAQYF TGTGCCAGCAGCCTCCGCAAGGGGGCCCAGTACTTC
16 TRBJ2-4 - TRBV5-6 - CASSSLLEIAKNIQYF TGTGCCAGCAGCTCGTTACTAGAGATAGCCAAAAACATTCAGTACTTC
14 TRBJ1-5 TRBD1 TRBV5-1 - CASSWQGGNQPQHF TGCGCCAGCAGCTGGCAGGGGGGCAATCAGCCCCAGCATTTT
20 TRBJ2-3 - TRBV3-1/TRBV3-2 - CASSQRWGGGLVSRTDTQYF TGTGCCAGCAGCCAAAGGTGGGGTGGGGGCCTAGTCAGCCGGACAGATACGCAGTATTTT
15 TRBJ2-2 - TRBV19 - CASRGPGARTGELFF TGTGCCAGTCGTGGCCCAGGGGCTCGAACCGGGGAGCTGTTTTTT
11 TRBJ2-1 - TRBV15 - CATSTVTEQFF TGTGCCACCAGCACCGTTACTGAGCAGTTCTTC
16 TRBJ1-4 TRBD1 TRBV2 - CASRRGTGFRNEKLFF TGTGCCAGCAGGAGAGGGACAGGCTTCAGGAATGAAAAACTGTTTTTT